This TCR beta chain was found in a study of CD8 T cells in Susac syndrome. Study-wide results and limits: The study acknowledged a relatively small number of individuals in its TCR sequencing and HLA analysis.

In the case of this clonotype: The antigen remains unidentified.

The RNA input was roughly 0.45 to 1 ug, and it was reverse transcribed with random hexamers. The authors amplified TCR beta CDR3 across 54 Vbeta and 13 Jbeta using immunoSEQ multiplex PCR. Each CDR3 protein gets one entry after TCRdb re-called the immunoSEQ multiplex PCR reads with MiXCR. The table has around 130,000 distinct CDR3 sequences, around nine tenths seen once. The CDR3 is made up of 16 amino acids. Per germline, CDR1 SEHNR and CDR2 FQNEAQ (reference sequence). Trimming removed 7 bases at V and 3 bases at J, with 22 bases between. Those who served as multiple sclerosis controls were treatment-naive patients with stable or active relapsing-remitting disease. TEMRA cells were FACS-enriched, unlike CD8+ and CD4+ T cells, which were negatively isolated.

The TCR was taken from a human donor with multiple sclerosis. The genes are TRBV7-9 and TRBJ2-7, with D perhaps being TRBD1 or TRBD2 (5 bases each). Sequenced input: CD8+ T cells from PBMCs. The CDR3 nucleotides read TGTGCCAGCACCCTAAACCTTGGGACCTCTGTCTACGAGCAGTACTTC. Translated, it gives CASTLNLGTSVYEQYF.